This is a list of T cell receptor beta chains from one sample in a study of blood T cell repertoires in COVID-19. The protocol was immunoSEQ multiplex PCR, while the TCRdb copy is restricted to in-frame clones and leaves out a portion. The repertoire holds around 33,000 clones, with approximately 77% as singletons. The sample taken for sequencing was peripheral blood. The receptor source for this set is a human donor in a cohort sampled during active COVID-19. CDR3s include the opening cysteine and the closing phenylalanine or tryptophan.

v_gene	j_gene	CDR3aa
TRBV6-5	TRBJ1-2	CASRWEGGGYTF
TRBV30	TRBJ1-5	CAWSGAGGRDQPQHF
TRBV3-1/TRBV3-2	TRBJ2-7	CASSQGLGPFYEQYF
TRBV19	TRBJ2-1	CASSIGPSGAFNEQFF
TRBV7-2	TRBJ1-2	CASRPRDSLLYGYTF
TRBV10-3	TRBJ1-4	CAIRGVSNEKLFF
TRBV19	TRBJ2-3	CASSASQGYADTQYF
TRBV19	TRBJ2-7	CASSIRTSGSTYEQYF
TRBV4-1	TRBJ1-1	CASSQVLLNTEAFF
TRBV27	TRBJ2-3	CASSSTLRDRSAPTDTQYF
TRBV7-9	TRBJ2-1	CASQGYNEQFF
TRBV29-1	TRBJ2-7	CSVELASGQGRYEQYF
TRBV19	TRBJ2-7	CASSMTSGSSYEQYF
TRBV6-6	TRBJ1-3	CASSYSNSGNTIYF
TRBV6-2/TRBV6-3	TRBJ2-1	CASSYSLAGGPAGEQFF
TRBV5-5	TRBJ1-2	CASSFKGAPSYGYTF
TRBV6-2/TRBV6-3	TRBJ2-7	CASSSTRTGVEQYF
TRBV2	TRBJ2-1	CASSQEVAGIYEQFF
TRBV2	TRBJ1-1	CASSAERGYRFEAFF
TRBV11-2	TRBJ2-3	CASSPTSGGADTQYF
TRBV19	TRBJ2-1	CASASTRGQQQFF
TRBV19	TRBJ1-2	CASTLRGRDGYTF
TRBV9	TRBJ2-1	CASSAPLAGGGRDEQFF
TRBV29-1	TRBJ1-1	CSVQQGNTEAFF
TRBV7-2	TRBJ2-7	CASSSLGGTGAGEQYF
TRBV19	TRBJ2-1	CASSIGEGGNNEQFF
TRBV2	TRBJ2-2	CASREQGAAVVPTEF
TRBV27	TRBJ2-7	CASRPKGLISYEQYF
TRBV11-2	TRBJ2-7	CASSSYGTLSSYEQYF
TRBV19	TRBJ2-6	CASSIDRGSGANVLTF
TRBV19	TRBJ1-2	CASSTIRTGTYGYTF
TRBV5-1	TRBJ2-5	CASSLTSGKETQYF
TRBV19	TRBJ2-5	CASSRELGQETQYF
TRBV5-4	TRBJ2-7	CASSLGTVAYEQYF
TRBV5-5	TRBJ2-7	CASSRREGVSYEQYF
TRBV6-1	TRBJ2-3	CASSEALKFRHRGGDTQYF
TRBV6-1	TRBJ1-2	CASSEEDKSNYGYTF
TRBV5-6	TRBJ2-6	CASSRQGGSGGVLTF